One sample yielded the 12 T cell receptor beta chains listed below, sequenced in a study of blood T cell repertoires in COVID-19. The table came from immunoSEQ multiplex PCR; TCRdb's copy has only in-frame clones and leaves some out. There are 100,000 to 150,000 clones in the sample; about four fifths occur only once, and about 1.5% lies in the top ten. Input material: peripheral blood. These receptors all stem from a man aged 55 to 70 with acute or convalescent COVID-19.

The chain uses TRBV25-1 and TRBJ2-5; a weak D match, TRBD2 (6 bases). Germline CDR1 reads MGHDK; CDR2 reads SYGVNS. This CDR3 comprises 17 residues. The V end was cut by 4 bases, the J end by 4 bases, with 22 bases between. CDR3 protein: CASSGPLGSRRGETQYF. The CDR3 DNA is TGTGCCAGCAGTGGCCCCCTGGGGTCACGGAGGGGAGAGACCCAGTACTTC.

This clone has more than one count but fewer than ten. Here the CDR3 reads CASSLLAGDYTDTQYF. Written as DNA, the CDR3 is TGTGCCAGCAGCTTACTAGCGGGGGACTACACAGATACGCAGTATTTT. The V and J genes are TRBV7-6 and TRBJ2-3; 10 nucleotides agree with TRBD2. CDR1 is SGHVS and CDR2 is FNYEAQ in the germline V gene. The CDR3 is made up of 16 amino acids. The ends lost 2 bases at V and 2 bases at J; junction bases unmatched: 4.

The V and J genes are TRBV19 and TRBJ1-1; TRBD1 matches at 7 bases. The length of the CDR3 is 15 residues. CDR1 LNHDA and CDR2 SQIVND come from the germline V gene (reference sequence). Losses at the gene ends were 2 bases for V and 0 bases for J; bases not matched to a gene: 3. The CDR3 region has the DNA TGTGCCAGTAGTATAAGACAGGGATTGAACACTGAAGCTTTCTTT. Its protein is CASSIRQGLNTEAFF.

The genes are TRBV7-3 and TRBJ2-3; 10 positions match TRBD1. CDR1 SGHTA and CDR2 FQGTGA come from the germline V gene. The V gene end was trimmed by 5 bases and the J gene end by 4 bases; junction bases not matched to a gene: 6. The CDR3 covers 15 residues. The DNA of the CDR3 is TGTGCCAGCAGCGCTGACAGGGGGCTAGCAGATACGCAGTATTTT. The encoded protein is CASSADRGLADTQYF.

This clone was recorded only once. The chain couples TRBV18 to TRBJ1-2; 7 bases align to TRBD1. The germline V gene encodes CDR1 KGHSH and CDR2 LQKENI. The CDR3 has 14 residues. V shed 3 bases and J 4 bases; nucleotides not matched to a gene: 5. CDR3 in DNA: TGTGCCAGCTCACCGAACCGGGACAGCTATGGCTACACCTTC. Its translation: CASSPNRDSYGYTF.

The rearrangement uses TRBV3-1 (or the pseudogene TRBV3-2) and TRBJ2-3, with 8 bases aligning to TRBD2. There are 17 residues in the CDR3. Germline lookup yields CDR1 LGHDT and CDR2 YNNKEL (reference sequence). The ends lost 2 bases at V and 8 bases at J; junction bases unmatched: 15. Written as DNA, the CDR3 is TGTGCCAGCAGCCAAATGGGGATAGCGGGGCAAGATGGTACGCAGTATTTT. Its translation: CASSQMGIAGQDGTQYF.

Comments on this clone: Other DNA sequences from this sample encode an identical CDR3 as well. The gene calls are TRBV27 and TRBJ1-2; TRBD1 is a possible D gene (6 bases). V was pared by 4 bases and J by 4 bases, with 7 bases between. CDR1 and CDR2 (germline): MNHEY, SMNVEV (reference sequence). This CDR3 comprises 12 residues. CDR3 sequence (DNA): TGTGCCAGCAGTTCAGGGGTCTATGGCTACACCTTC. This gives the protein CASSSGVYGYTF.

This chain links TRBV4-1 with TRBJ2-1; weak D call: TRBD1 (5 bases). V was clipped by 0 bases and J by 0 bases, with 9 bases between them. This CDR3 spans 16 amino acids. From germline, CDR1 is MGHRA and CDR2 YSYEKL. This CDR3 is CASSQEQASSYNEQFF. The CDR3 DNA is TGCGCCAGCAGCCAAGAACAGGCAAGCTCCTACAATGAGCAGTTCTTC.

CDR3 in amino acids: CASSPRGRAVANYGYTF. In DNA, the CDR3 is TGTGCCAGCTCACCACGTGGGCGGGCGGTGGCTAACTATGGCTACACCTTC. The chain uses TRBV18 and TRBJ1-2; D uncertain. The V gene lost 1 base and the J gene lost 0 bases, with 15 bases spanning the gap. Germline assignment: CDR1 KGHSH and CDR2 LQKENI. The CDR3 is 17 amino acids.

The genes are TRBV6-5 and TRBJ1-1; D is undetermined. V was cut by 0 bases and J by 3 bases, with 11 bases left in between. Germline V gene lookup returns CDR1 MNHEY and CDR2 SVGAGI. The CDR3 consists of 15 residues. The CDR3 nucleotides read TGTGCCAGCAGTTACTCGAAAGAGGCGGACACTGAAGCTTTCTTT. Its translation is CASSYSKEADTEAFF.

This clone was counted between two and nine times. This chain joins TRBV2 and TRBJ1-2, with TRBD1 identical over 9 bases. CDR3 size: 14 residues. The germline CDR1 and CDR2 sequences are SNHLY and FYNNEI. V shed 2 bases and J 9 bases; nucleotides not matched to a gene: 7. The CDR3 nucleotides are TGTGCCAGCAGTGAAACCGGGACAGGGAAGAGCTACACCTTC. Protein sequence: CASSETGTGKSYTF. The entire variable domain, with the rest obtained from reference TRBV2 and TRBJ1-2, is as follows: EPEVTQTPSHQVTQMGQEVILRCVPISNHLYFYWYRQILGQKVEFLVSFYNNEISEKSEIFDDQFSVERPDGSNFTLKIRSTKLEDSAMYFCASSETGTGKSYTFGSGTRLTVV.

V is TRBV10-3 and J is TRBJ2-5; no clear D. CDR3 length: 14 amino acids. V dropped 0 bases and J dropped 1 base, with 6 bases sitting between them. Looked up from germline, CDR1 is ENHRY and CDR2 is SYGVKD. CDR3 amino acids: CAISESTFQETQYF. The DNA for the CDR3 is TGTGCCATCAGTGAGTCGACATTCCAAGAGACCCAGTACTTC.